This entry is about one T cell receptor (beta chain). No antigen is known for it. The CDR3 runs to 16 residues. CDR1 and CDR2 from the germline V gene are MNHEY and SMNVEV (reference sequence). V shed 0 bases and J shed 9 bases, with 18 bases lying between them. The table came from immunoSEQ multiplex PCR; TCRdb's copy has only in-frame clones and leaves some out. The sample holds more than 2,000 clones, less than 95% seen once. The data stem from a study of T cell therapy after organ transplantation. The genes are TRBV27 and TRBJ1-5; TRBD1 might be the D (5 bases). This sample comprised CD8+ T cells from blood, obtained before autologous CMV-specific T cell therapy. The receptor was isolated from a human patient who had received a solid organ transplant and had CMV disease. DNA for the CDR3: TGTGCCAGCAGTTTATCCTACGGGGCCGCCGATAGGCCCCAGCATTTT. Its translation: CASSLSYGAADRPQHF.